This T cell receptor beta chain was found in a study of blood T cell repertoires in COVID-19. On the study more broadly: Samples taken during acute and convalescent COVID-19 were collected in the United States, Italy and Spain. Sample material is recorded as cDNA or gDNA derived from T cells, B-cell-depleted T cells, or PBMCs.

As originally analysed: The assay estimated nucleated cells by amplifying reference gene primers. Produced via immunoSEQ multiplex PCR; TCRdb's table is partial and in-frame only. The V and J calls and the clone size are those of that table, but D and trimming were determined from the DNA. The data show about 95,000 clones, approximately 81% seen once. This CDR3 is built from 17 residues. Trimming removed 6 bases at V and 0 bases at J, with 19 bases between. In germline, CDR1 is MNHEY, CDR2 SMNVEV (reference sequence). This receptor was taken from a man aged 80 or over with active or convalescent COVID-19. This chain connects TRBV27 to TRBJ2-3; D perhaps matches TRBD1 (6 bases). Sequenced: peripheral blood. CDR3 amino acids: CASSAFGAGTSTDTQYF. The DNA for the CDR3 is TGTGCCAGCAGCGCCTTTGGGGCCGGGACAAGCACAGATACGCAGTATTTT.